This T cell receptor beta chain is drawn from a study of cytomegalovirus exposure and HLA in healthy donors. Study-level background: Clustering assigned 70% to 85% of the approximately 370 genotyped donors to the Caucasian-associated ancestry cluster. The study's findings and limits: Later analysis associated a missense DCLRE1C variant with TCR beta V- and J-gene trimming. Sequencing had likely introduced a cluster of highly shared sequence variants as an artifact.

Vbeta (60) and Jbeta (13) primers were used in the PCR. Only in-frame clones appear in the TCRdb table, and some are missing; sequencing was by immunoSEQ multiplex PCR. The sample carries over 90,000 clones, approximately 76% recorded once. The CDR3 length is 15 residues. V lost 4 bases to trimming and J lost 7 bases; unmatched junction nucleotides: 4. The germline CDR1 and CDR2 sequences are LNHDA and SQIVND (reference sequence). As for this clone: The antigen remains undetermined.

This TCR was sampled from a woman aged 60-70 years in good health and CMV-seropositive. The source material was PBMCs. The V call is TRBV19, the J call TRBJ2-1; 13 bases are a match to TRBD2. The CDR3 spells CASSTGLAGENEQFF. CDR3 DNA: TGTGCCAGTAGTACCGGACTAGCGGGAGAGAATGAGCAGTTCTTC.